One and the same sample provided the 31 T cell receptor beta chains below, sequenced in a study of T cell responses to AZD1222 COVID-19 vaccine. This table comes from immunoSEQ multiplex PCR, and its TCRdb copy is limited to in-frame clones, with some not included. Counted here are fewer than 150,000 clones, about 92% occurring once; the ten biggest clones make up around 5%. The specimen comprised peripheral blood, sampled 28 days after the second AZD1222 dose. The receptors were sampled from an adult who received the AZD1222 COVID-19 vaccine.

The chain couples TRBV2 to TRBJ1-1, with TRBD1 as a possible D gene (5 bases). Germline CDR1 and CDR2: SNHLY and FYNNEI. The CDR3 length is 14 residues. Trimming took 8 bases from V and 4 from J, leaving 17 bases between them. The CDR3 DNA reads TGTGCCAGCGGGCCGCGGGGGAGGGGCACTGAAGCTTTCTTT. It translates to CASGPRGRGTEAFF. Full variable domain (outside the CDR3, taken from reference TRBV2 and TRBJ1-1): EPEVTQTPSHQVTQMGQEVILRCVPISNHLYFYWYRQILGQKVEFLVSFYNNEISEKSEIFDDQFSVERPDGSNFTLKIRSTKLEDSAMYFCASGPRGRGTEAFFGQGTRLTVV.

CDR3 amino acids: CASSYPGLDSYEQYF. The DNA of the CDR3 is TGTGCCAGCAGTTATCCCGGACTCGACTCCTACGAGCAGTACTTC. This chain joins TRBV6-5 and TRBJ2-7; D may be TRBD2 (5 bases). In germline, CDR1 is MNHEY, CDR2 SVGAGI. Between the trimmed V and J ends, which lost 3 bases and 0 bases, there was a span of 12 bases. CDR3 size: 15 residues.

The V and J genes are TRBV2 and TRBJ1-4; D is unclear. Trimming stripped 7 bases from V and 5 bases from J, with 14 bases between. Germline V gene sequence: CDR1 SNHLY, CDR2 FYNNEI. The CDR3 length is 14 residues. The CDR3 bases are TGTGCCAGCAACCAGCAAGGCAGCAATGAAAAACTGTTTTTT. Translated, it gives CASNQQGSNEKLFF. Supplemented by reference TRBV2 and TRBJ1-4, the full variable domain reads EPEVTQTPSHQVTQMGQEVILRCVPISNHLYFYWYRQILGQKVEFLVSFYNNEISEKSEIFDDQFSVERPDGSNFTLKIRSTKLEDSAMYFCASNQQGSNEKLFFGSGTQLSVL.

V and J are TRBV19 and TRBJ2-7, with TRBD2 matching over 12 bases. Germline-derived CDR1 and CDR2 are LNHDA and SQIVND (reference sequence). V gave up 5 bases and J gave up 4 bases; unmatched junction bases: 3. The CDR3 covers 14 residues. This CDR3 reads CASSPGTSGYEQYF. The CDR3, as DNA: TGTGCCAGTAGTCCCGGGACTAGCGGGTACGAGCAGTACTTC.

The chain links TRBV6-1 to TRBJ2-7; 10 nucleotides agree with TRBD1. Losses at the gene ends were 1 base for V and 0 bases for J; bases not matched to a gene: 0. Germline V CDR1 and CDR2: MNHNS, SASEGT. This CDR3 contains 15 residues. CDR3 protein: CASSEGTGGSYEQYF. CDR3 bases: TGTGCCAGCAGTGAAGGGACAGGGGGCTCCTACGAGCAGTACTTC.

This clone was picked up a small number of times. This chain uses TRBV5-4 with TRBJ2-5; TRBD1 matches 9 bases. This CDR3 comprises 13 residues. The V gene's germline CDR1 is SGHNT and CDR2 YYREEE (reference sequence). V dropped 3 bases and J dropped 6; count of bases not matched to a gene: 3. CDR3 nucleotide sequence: TGTGCCAGCAGCTCCGGGACAGGGAAGACCCAGTACTTC. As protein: CASSSGTGKTQYF.

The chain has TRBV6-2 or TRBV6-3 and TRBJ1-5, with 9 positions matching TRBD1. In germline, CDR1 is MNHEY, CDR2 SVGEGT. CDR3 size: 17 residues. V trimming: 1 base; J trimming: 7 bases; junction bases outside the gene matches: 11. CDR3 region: CASSYFPGQGDYQPQHF. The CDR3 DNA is TGTGCCAGCAGTTACTTTCCGGGACAGGGAGATTACCAGCCCCAGCATTTT.

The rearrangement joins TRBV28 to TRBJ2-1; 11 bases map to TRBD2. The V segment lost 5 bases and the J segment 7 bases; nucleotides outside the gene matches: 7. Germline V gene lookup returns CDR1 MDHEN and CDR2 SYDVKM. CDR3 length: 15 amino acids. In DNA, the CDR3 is TGTGCCAGCAGTCCTAGCGGGGGGAAGTGGAATGAGCAGTTCTTC. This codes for CASSPSGGKWNEQFF.

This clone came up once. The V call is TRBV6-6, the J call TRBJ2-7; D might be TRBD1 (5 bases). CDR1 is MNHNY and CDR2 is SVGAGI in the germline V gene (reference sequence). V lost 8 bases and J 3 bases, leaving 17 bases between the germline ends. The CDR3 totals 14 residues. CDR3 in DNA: TGTGCCAGCGCTAACAGGATGACCAGCTACGAGCAGTACTTC. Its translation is CASANRMTSYEQYF.

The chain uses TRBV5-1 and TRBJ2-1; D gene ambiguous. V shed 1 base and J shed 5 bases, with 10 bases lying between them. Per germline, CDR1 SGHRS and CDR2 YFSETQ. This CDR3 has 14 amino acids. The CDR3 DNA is TGCGCCAGCAGCTTGACCCTGGAGAACAATGAGCAGTTCTTC. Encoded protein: CASSLTLENNEQFF.

The CDR3 region is CASSQDGETQYF. The CDR3 bases are TGTGCCAGCAGCCAAGATGGAGAGACCCAGTACTTC. The gene calls are TRBV3-1 (or the pseudogene TRBV3-2) and TRBJ2-5; D gene uncertain. The V and J ends lost 0 bases and 4 bases respectively, with 3 bases between them. The CDR3 contains 12 residues. Germline V gene data show CDR1 as LGHDT and CDR2 as YNNKEL (reference sequence).

CDR3: CASSLLPGLASHNEQFF. CDR3 DNA: TGTGCCAGCAGCTTACTGCCGGGACTAGCGTCTCACAATGAGCAGTTCTTC. V usage is TRBV5-6 and J usage is TRBJ2-1, with 10 nucleotides matching TRBD2. The J segment lost 5 bases and the V segment lost 2 bases, leaving 10 bases of the junction unmatched. Germline V gene lookup returns CDR1 SGHDT and CDR2 YYEEEE. The CDR3 contains 17 residues.

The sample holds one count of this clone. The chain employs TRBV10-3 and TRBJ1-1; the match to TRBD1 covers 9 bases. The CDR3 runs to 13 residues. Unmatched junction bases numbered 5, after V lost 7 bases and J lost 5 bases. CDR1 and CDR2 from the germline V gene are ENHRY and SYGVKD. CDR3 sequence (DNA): TGTGCCATCAAACAGGGGGCAAATACTGAAGCTTTCTTT. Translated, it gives CAIKQGANTEAFF.

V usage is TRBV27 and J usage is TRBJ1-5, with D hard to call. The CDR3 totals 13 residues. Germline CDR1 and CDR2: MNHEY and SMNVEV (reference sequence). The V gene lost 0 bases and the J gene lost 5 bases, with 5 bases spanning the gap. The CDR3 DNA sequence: TGTGCCAGCAGTTTATCGGCGTATCAGCCCCAGCATTTT. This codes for CASSLSAYQPQHF.

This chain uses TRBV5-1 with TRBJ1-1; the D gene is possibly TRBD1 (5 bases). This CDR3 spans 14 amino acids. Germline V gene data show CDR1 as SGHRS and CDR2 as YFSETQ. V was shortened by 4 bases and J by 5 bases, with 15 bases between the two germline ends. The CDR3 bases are TGCGCCAGCAGCCCCACAGGAGTTGGGACTGAAGCTTTCTTT. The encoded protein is CASSPTGVGTEAFF.

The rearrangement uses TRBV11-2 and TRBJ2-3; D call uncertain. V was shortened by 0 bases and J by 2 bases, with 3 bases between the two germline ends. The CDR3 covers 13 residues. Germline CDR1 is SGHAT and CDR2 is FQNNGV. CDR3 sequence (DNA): TGTGCCAGCAGCTTAGACCTCACAGATACGCAGTATTTT. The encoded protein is CASSLDLTDTQYF.

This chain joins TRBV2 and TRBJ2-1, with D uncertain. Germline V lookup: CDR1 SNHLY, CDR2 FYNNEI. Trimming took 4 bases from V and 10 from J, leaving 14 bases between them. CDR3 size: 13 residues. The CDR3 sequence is CASSGLGVKEQFF. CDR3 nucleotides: TGTGCCAGCAGTGGCCTCGGCGTTAAAGAGCAGTTCTTC.

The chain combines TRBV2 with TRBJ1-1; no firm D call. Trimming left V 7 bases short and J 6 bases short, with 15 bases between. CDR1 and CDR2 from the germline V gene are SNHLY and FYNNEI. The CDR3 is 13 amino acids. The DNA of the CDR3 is TGTGCCAGCAAAAGCTCCGGGGTGGCTGAAGCTTTCTTT. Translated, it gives CASKSSGVAEAFF.

In DNA, the CDR3 is TGCAGCGTAGGGTTTTGGGACACCGAACCATTGACCCAGTACTTC. This gives the protein CSVGFWDTEPLTQYF. The chain is built from TRBV29-1 and TRBJ2-5; D is perhaps TRBD1 (6 bases). This CDR3 is 15 amino acids long. V shed 6 bases and J shed 7 bases, with 24 bases lying between them. The V gene's germline CDR1 is SQVTM and CDR2 ANQGSEA.

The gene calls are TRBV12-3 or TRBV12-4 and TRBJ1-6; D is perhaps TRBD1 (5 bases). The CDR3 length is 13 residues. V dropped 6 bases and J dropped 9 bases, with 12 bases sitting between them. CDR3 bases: TGTGCCAGCAGCCCCCGGGGGAGTTCACCCCTCCACTTT. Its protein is CASSPRGSSPLHF.

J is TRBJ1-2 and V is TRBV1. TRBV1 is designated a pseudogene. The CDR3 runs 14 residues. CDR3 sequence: CTSSRRGQVYGYTF. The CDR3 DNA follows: TGCACCAGCAGCCGTAGAGGGCAGGTCTATGGCTACACCTTC.

The CDR3, as DNA: TGTGCCAGTAGTATGGGTTTTCGACAGCCCCAGCATTTT. It specifies CASSMGFRQPQHF. This chain links TRBV19 with TRBJ1-5, with D unclear. Germline V CDR1 and CDR2: LNHDA, SQIVND (reference sequence). V lost 3 bases and J 7 bases, leaving 10 bases between the germline ends. This CDR3 has 13 amino acids.

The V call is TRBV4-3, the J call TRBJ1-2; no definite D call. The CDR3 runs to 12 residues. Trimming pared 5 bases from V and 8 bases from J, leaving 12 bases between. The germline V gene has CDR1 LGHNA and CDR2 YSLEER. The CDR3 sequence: CASSGEVGGYTF. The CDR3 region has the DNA TGCGCCAGCAGCGGGGAGGTGGGGGGCTACACCTTC.

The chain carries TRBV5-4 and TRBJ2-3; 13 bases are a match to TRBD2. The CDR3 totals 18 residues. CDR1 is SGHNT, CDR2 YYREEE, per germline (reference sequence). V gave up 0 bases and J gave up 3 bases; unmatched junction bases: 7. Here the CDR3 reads CASSLGPPGLAGTDTQYF. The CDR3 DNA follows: TGTGCCAGCAGCTTGGGTCCCCCGGGACTAGCGGGAACAGATACGCAGTATTTT.

CDR3 sequence reads: CATSERQEETQYF. CDR3 nucleotide sequence: TGTGCCACCAGTGAACGACAGGAAGAGACCCAGTACTTC. The V gene is TRBV24-1, the J gene TRBJ2-5; D might be TRBD1 (6 bases). This CDR3 comprises 13 residues. Germline CDR1 is KGHDR and CDR2 is SFDVKD. V lost 4 bases, J lost 3 bases, and 8 bases lay in between.

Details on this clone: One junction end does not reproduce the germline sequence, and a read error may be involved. CDR3 in DNA: TGTGCCACCAGCAGAGAAGGGACAGGGGGATTGTACTTC. It codes for CATSREGTGGLYF. The chain recombines TRBV15 with TRBJ1-2, with 11 positions matching TRBD1. Germline V gene sequence: CDR1 LNHNV, CDR2 YYDKDF (reference sequence). The CDR3 is 13 amino acids.

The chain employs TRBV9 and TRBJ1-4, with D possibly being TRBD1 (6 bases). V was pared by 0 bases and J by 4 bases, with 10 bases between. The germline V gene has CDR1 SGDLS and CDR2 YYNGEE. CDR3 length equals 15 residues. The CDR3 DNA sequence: TGTGCCAGCAGCGTAGCGGGACACTTTAATGAAAAACTGTTTTTT. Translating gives CASSVAGHFNEKLFF.

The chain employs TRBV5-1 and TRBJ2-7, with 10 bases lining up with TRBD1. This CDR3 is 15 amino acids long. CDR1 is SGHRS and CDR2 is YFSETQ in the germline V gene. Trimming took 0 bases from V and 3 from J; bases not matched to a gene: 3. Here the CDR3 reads CASSLAGTGVYEQYF. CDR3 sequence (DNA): TGCGCCAGCAGCTTGGCCGGGACAGGGGTCTACGAGCAGTACTTC.

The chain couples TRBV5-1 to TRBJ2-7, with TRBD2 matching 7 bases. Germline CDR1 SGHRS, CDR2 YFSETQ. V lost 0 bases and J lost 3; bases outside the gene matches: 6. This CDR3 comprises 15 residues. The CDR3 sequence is CASSLVPSGDYEQYF. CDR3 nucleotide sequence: TGCGCCAGCAGCTTGGTGCCCAGCGGGGACTACGAGCAGTACTTC.

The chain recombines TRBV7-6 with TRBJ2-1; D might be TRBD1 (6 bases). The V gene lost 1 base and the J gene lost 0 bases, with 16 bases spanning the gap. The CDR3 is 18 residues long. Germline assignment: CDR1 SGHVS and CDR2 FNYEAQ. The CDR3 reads CASSLERGQASSYNEQFF. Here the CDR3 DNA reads TGTGCCAGCAGCTTAGAGAGGGGACAAGCGAGCTCCTACAATGAGCAGTTCTTC. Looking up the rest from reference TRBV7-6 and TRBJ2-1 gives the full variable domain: GAGVSQSPRYKVTKRGQDVALRCDPISGHVSLYWYRQALGQGPEFLTYFNYEAQQDKSGLPNDRFSAERPEGSISTLTIQRTEQRDSAMYRCASSLERGQASSYNEQFFGPGTRLTVL.

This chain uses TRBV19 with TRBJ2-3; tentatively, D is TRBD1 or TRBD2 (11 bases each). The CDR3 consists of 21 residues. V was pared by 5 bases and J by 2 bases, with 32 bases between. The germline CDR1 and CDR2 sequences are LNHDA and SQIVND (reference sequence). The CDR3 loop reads CASSVSGTGGLAGGLTDTQYF. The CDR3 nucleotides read TGTGCCAGTAGTGTGTCCGGGACAGGGGGGCTAGCGGGAGGACTCACAGATACGCAGTATTTT.